Below, 31 T cell receptor beta chains from the same sample are listed, as sequenced in a study of blood T cell repertoires in COVID-19. Assay: immunoSEQ multiplex PCR; the TCRdb copy retains only in-frame clones and omits some. The repertoire consists of approximately 120,000 clones, with about 83% occurring once and the leading ten covering roughly 4.9%. Material for sequencing was peripheral blood. Receptors were obtained from a human donor in a cohort sampled during active COVID-19.

The chain uses TRBV5-1 and TRBJ1-2; 9 positions match TRBD1. This CDR3 region has 17 residues. Germline V CDR1 and CDR2: SGHRS, YFSETQ. Trimming took 3 bases from V and 6 from J; bases not matched to a gene: 15. The CDR3 loop reads CASSSSLGTGHNDGYTF. Here the CDR3 DNA reads TGCGCCAGCAGCTCGTCCCTCGGGACAGGGCACAACGATGGCTACACCTTC.

The J gene is TRBJ1-4, the V gene TRBV3-1 (or the pseudogene TRBV3-2); 7 nucleotides align to TRBD1. With V trimmed by 4 bases and J by 4 bases, 0 bases remained unmatched. CDR3 length: 13 amino acids. From germline, CDR1 is LGHDT and CDR2 YNNKEL (reference sequence). The DNA of the CDR3 is TGTGCCAGCAGCCGACAGGGTAATGAAAAACTGTTTTTT. Its protein is CASSRQGNEKLFF.

The J gene is TRBJ1-1, the V gene TRBV11-2, with D maybe TRBD1 (6 bases). Per the germline V gene, CDR1 is SGHAT and CDR2 is FQNNGV. The CDR3 has 16 residues. V dropped 0 bases and J dropped 5 bases, with 16 bases sitting between them. CDR3 amino acids: CASSLDSVQGWTEAFF. The CDR3 DNA reads TGTGCCAGCAGCTTAGACTCCGTACAGGGATGGACTGAAGCTTTCTTT.

The chain joins TRBV19 to TRBJ2-3, with D unresolved. The CDR3 spans 15 residues. With 3 bases removed from V and 0 bases from J, the gap between germline ends came to 10 bases. Per the germline V gene, CDR1 is LNHDA and CDR2 is SQIVND (reference sequence). The chain's CDR3 is CASSIPRASTDTQYF. The CDR3 region has the DNA TGTGCCAGTAGTATCCCACGAGCTAGCACAGATACGCAGTATTTT.

The chain couples TRBV12-5 to TRBJ2-7, with TRBD2 matching 7 bases. Germline V gene data show CDR1 as LGHNT and CDR2 as FRNRAP. The J segment lost 5 bases and the V segment lost 5 bases, leaving 6 bases of the junction unmatched. The CDR3 length is 13 residues. CDR3 DNA: TGTGCTAGTGGTCCTCGACTAGCCCACGAGCAGTACTTC. Amino acid sequence: CASGPRLAHEQYF. Combining the CDR3 with reference TRBV12-5 and TRBJ2-7 gives the whole variable domain DARVTQTPRHKVTEMGQEVTMRCQPILGHNTVFWYRQTMMQGLELLAYFRNRAPLDDSGMPKDRFSAEMPDATLATLKIQPSEPRDSAVYFCASGPRLAHEQYFGPGTRLTVT.

This clone has only a few counts. The rearrangement uses TRBV11-2 and TRBJ2-1, with 12 nucleotides matching TRBD2. The length of the CDR3 is 16 residues. Germline V gene sequence: CDR1 SGHAT, CDR2 FQNNGV. J was trimmed by 8 bases and V by 1 base; bases with no gene match: 6. The CDR3 loop is CASSLVASGRGDEQFF. In nucleotides, the CDR3 is TGTGCCAGCAGCTTAGTGGCTAGCGGGAGGGGCGATGAGCAGTTCTTC. The full variable domain, with the rest looked up from reference TRBV11-2 and TRBJ2-1, is EAGVAQSPRYKIIEKRQSVAFWCNPISGHATLYWYQQILGQGPKLLIQFQNNGVVDDSQLPKDRFSAERLKGVDSTLKIQPAKLEDSAVYLCASSLVASGRGDEQFFGPGTRLTVL.

The chain employs TRBV19 and TRBJ2-1, with 8 bases that match TRBD2. From germline, CDR1 is LNHDA and CDR2 SQIVND (reference sequence). CDR3 size: 17 residues. V trimming: 7 bases; J trimming: 2 bases; junction bases outside the gene matches: 13. The CDR3 DNA sequence: TGTGCCAGTACAACCCGGGGGGGGAGGGCCCCCTACAATGAGCAGTTCTTC. This encodes CASTTRGGRAPYNEQFF.

This sequence joins TRBV10-3 and TRBJ2-3, with 10 bases that match TRBD2. The trim removed 0 bases at V and 4 bases at J, leaving 13 bases unmatched. Germline-derived CDR1 and CDR2 are ENHRY and SYGVKD. This CDR3 comprises 19 residues. Here the CDR3 DNA reads TGTGCCATCAGTGAGTCCGAGTCTAGCGGGAGATATAGGGCAGATACGCAGTATTTT. Its translation: CAISESESSGRYRADTQYF.

This clone appeared a few times. CDR3 bases: TGTGCCAGCAGCTTAAACCCCGCACAGGGCCCATTTCATGAAGCTTTCTTT. Its translation is CASSLNPAQGPFHEAFF. V usage is TRBV5-6 and J usage is TRBJ1-1; the D gene is possibly TRBD1 (6 bases). V was pared by 2 bases and J by 7 bases, with 24 bases between. Germline lookup yields CDR1 SGHDT and CDR2 YYEEEE. The length of the CDR3 is 17 residues.

The gene calls are TRBV4-3 and TRBJ2-1; TRBD2 aligns across 11 bases. CDR1 LGHNA and CDR2 YSLEER come from the germline V gene. The CDR3 is 16 amino acids. V was clipped by 5 bases and J by 0 bases; unmatched bases: 3. The CDR3 nucleotides read TGCGCCAGCAGCGACGGGACTAGCGGCTCCTACAATGAGCAGTTCTTC. Protein: CASSDGTSGSYNEQFF.

The rearrangement links TRBV7-9 to TRBJ2-7; 9 bases align to TRBD1. J gave up 4 bases and V 7 bases, and 8 bases lay outside the gene matches. The CDR3 is 14 amino acids. Germline values: CDR1 SEHNR, CDR2 FQNEAQ (reference sequence). CDR3 amino acids: CASNRGTGSYEQYF. In nucleotides, the CDR3 is TGTGCCAGCAACAGGGGGACAGGGAGTTACGAGCAGTACTTC.

The chain couples TRBV7-6 to TRBJ2-6; D unresolved. Trimming took 4 bases from V and 1 from J, leaving 14 bases between them. The CDR3 runs to 17 residues. The germline V gene has CDR1 SGHVS and CDR2 FNYEAQ. The DNA for the CDR3 is TGTGCCAGCAGCTCAACTACCGCCCCGTCTGGGGCCAACGTCCTGACTTTC. Its protein product is CASSSTTAPSGANVLTF.

J is TRBJ2-3 and V is TRBV7-3; 8 bases fit TRBD2. This CDR3 is built from 17 residues. CDR1 is SGHTA, CDR2 FQGTGA, per germline. The trim removed 5 bases at V and 0 bases at J, leaving 10 bases unmatched. CDR3 sequence: CASSDDLAGSSTDTQYF. In DNA form, the CDR3 reads TGTGCCAGCAGCGATGACCTAGCGGGCTCTAGCACAGATACGCAGTATTTT.

At least ten counts were recorded for this clone. The chain combines TRBV6-5 with TRBJ1-2; TRBD1 agrees at 12 bases. The CDR3 extends over 14 amino acids. The V segment lost 6 bases and the J segment 4 bases; nucleotides outside the gene matches: 3. The germline CDR1 and CDR2 sequences are MNHEY and SVGAGI. In DNA form, the CDR3 reads TGTGCCAGCAGCACGGGACAGGGGGCCTATGGCTACACCTTC. Its translation is CASSTGQGAYGYTF.

This clone was counted a single time. V and J are TRBV18 and TRBJ2-1; 8 nucleotides line up with TRBD2. V shed 6 bases and J 1 base; nucleotides not matched to a gene: 11. The CDR3 covers 17 residues. In germline, CDR1 is KGHSH, CDR2 LQKENI. The CDR3 spells CASSEAAGRASYNEQFF. The CDR3 coding sequence is TGTGCCAGCTCGGAGGCGGCCGGGAGGGCTTCCTACAATGAGCAGTTCTTC.

The CDR3 here is CASSQDREPGYEQYF. The CDR3 DNA reads TGTGCCAGCAGCCAAGACCGGGAGCCTGGCTACGAGCAGTACTTC. The gene calls are TRBV3-1 (or the pseudogene TRBV3-2) and TRBJ2-7, with D possibly being TRBD2 (6 bases). Trimming shortened V by 0 bases and J by 3 bases, and 12 bases separated the two germline ends. CDR1 and CDR2 (germline): LGHDT, YNNKEL (reference sequence). There are 15 residues in the CDR3.

The genes are TRBV28 and TRBJ2-2, with no clear D. This CDR3 contains 15 residues. Trimming removed 5 bases from V and 3 bases from J, with 13 bases in between. Per the germline V gene, CDR1 is MDHEN and CDR2 is SYDVKM. The CDR3 region has the DNA TGTGCCAGCAGTAAGAAACTATTCTACACCGGGGAGCTGTTTTTT. This translates into CASSKKLFYTGELFF. The whole variable domain, filled in from reference TRBV28 and TRBJ2-2, reads DVKVTQSSRYLVKRTGEKVFLECVQDMDHENMFWYRQDPGLGLRLIYFSYDVKMKEKGDIPEGYSVSREKKERFSLILESASTNQTSMYLCASSKKLFYTGELFFGEGSRLTVL.

The V gene is TRBV4-1, the J gene TRBJ2-5; D is unresolved. Germline-derived CDR1 and CDR2 are MGHRA and YSYEKL. V lost 3 bases and J lost 5, with 13 bases in between. CDR3 length: 14 residues. In nucleotides, the CDR3 is TGCGCCAGCAGCCATATTACGGGTCCCGAGACCCAGTACTTC. Its protein is CASSHITGPETQYF.

This clone appeared once. The chain employs TRBV3-1 (or the pseudogene TRBV3-2) and TRBJ2-1, with 8 nucleotides matching TRBD1. Germline loops: CDR1 LGHDT, CDR2 YNNKEL (reference sequence). The trim removed 4 bases at V and 9 bases at J, leaving 20 bases unmatched. CDR3 length equals 18 residues. The CDR3 loop is CASSPTPRTGWGASEQFF. Here the CDR3 DNA reads TGTGCCAGCAGCCCCACTCCCCGGACAGGGTGGGGGGCAAGTGAGCAGTTCTTC.

This rearrangement joins TRBV5-5 to TRBJ2-7, with 10 bases aligning to TRBD2. The germline V gene has CDR1 SGHKS and CDR2 YYEKEE (reference sequence). The CDR3 consists of 16 residues. V shed 5 bases, J shed 3 bases, and the junction held 11 bases outside the gene matches. CDR3 bases: TGTGCCAGCAGTGTAGCCGGGACTAGCGTTTTCTACGAGCAGTACTTC. It yields the protein CASSVAGTSVFYEQYF.

V and J are TRBV29-1 and TRBJ2-3; 12 bases fit TRBD1. The CDR3 is made up of 15 amino acids. Germline V gene sequence: CDR1 SQVTM, CDR2 ANQGSEA. CDR3 nucleotide sequence: TGCAGTGCCTCGTGGGGACAGGGGGCAACAGATACGCAGTATTTT. Its translation: CSASWGQGATDTQYF.

About this clone: The junction departs from germline at one end; a sequencing error may be responsible. J is TRBJ1-5 and V is TRBV19; TRBD1 might be the D (6 bases). CDR1 is LNHDA, CDR2 SQIVND, per germline (reference sequence). CDR3 length: 14 residues. CDR3 loop: CASSVDRSNQPQHF. CDR3 DNA sequence: TGTGCCAGTAGTGTAGACAGGTCGAATCAGCCCCAGCATTTT.

This clone was counted a single time. This chain links TRBV14 with TRBJ2-1, with 7 positions matching TRBD2. After removal of 4 bases from V and 1 base from J, the junction contained 16 bases not matched to a gene. The CDR3 has 19 amino acids. Germline V gene data show CDR1 as SGHDN and CDR2 as FVKESK. The CDR3, as DNA: TGTGCCAGCAGCCCGGGGGAGGGCTTATGGGGAGGATCCTACAATGAGCAGTTCTTC. Protein product: CASSPGEGLWGGSYNEQFF.

This clone was seen only a few times. The rearrangement links TRBV16 to TRBJ1-2; D might be TRBD1 (5 bases). V lost 0 bases and J lost 7, with 18 bases in between. The germline gives CDR1 KGHSY, CDR2 FQNENV. The CDR3 is 16 residues long. The CDR3 nucleotides are TGTGCCAGCAGCCAATCCCTTCGGACACTCGAGGCTGGCTACACCTTC. Protein: CASSQSLRTLEAGYTF.

This clone was counted a single time. The chain is built from TRBV4-1 and TRBJ1-2, with D unresolved. The CDR3 runs 13 residues. V was shortened by 1 base and J by 5 bases, with 8 bases between the two germline ends. The germline CDR1 and CDR2 sequences are MGHRA and YSYEKL. The CDR3 bases are TGCGCCAGCAGCCAAGTCGAGGATTATGGCTACACCTTC. Its translation: CASSQVEDYGYTF.

The chain uses TRBV7-3 and TRBJ2-7, with TRBD2 matching 10 bases. The junction had 9 bases not matched to a gene; V was cut back by 6 bases and J by 4 bases. The V gene's germline CDR1 is SGHTA and CDR2 FQGTGA. The CDR3 contains 15 residues. In DNA form, the CDR3 reads TGTGCCAGCAGTCTTCTAGCGGGAGTGTGGTACGAGCAGTACTTC. This sequence encodes CASSLLAGVWYEQYF.

The rearrangement joins TRBV3-1 (or the pseudogene TRBV3-2) to TRBJ1-1; 9 bases align to TRBD1. J lost 5 bases, V lost 4 bases, and 8 bases had no gene match. The germline CDR1 and CDR2 sequences are LGHDT and YNNKEL (reference sequence). The length of the CDR3 is 15 residues. CDR3: CASSLLQGAGTEAFF. The CDR3 nucleotides read TGTGCCAGCAGCCTACTACAGGGGGCGGGTACTGAAGCTTTCTTT.

The chain is built from TRBV29-1 and TRBJ2-3, with D possibly being TRBD1 (6 bases). V lost 3 bases and J 5 bases, leaving 9 bases between the germline ends. Germline V gene sequence: CDR1 SQVTM, CDR2 ANQGSEA. The CDR3 runs to 12 residues. CDR3 sequence reads: CSVDRGGDTQYF. The CDR3 region has the DNA TGCAGCGTTGACAGGGGTGGAGATACGCAGTATTTT.

This clone was counted a single time. The chain couples TRBV24-1 to TRBJ2-1; 15 positions agree with TRBD2. CDR3 length: 16 amino acids. Trimming took 4 bases from V and 9 from J; bases not matched to a gene: 6. Germline assignment: CDR1 KGHDR and CDR2 SFDVKD. CDR3: CATSEWTSGRVGEQFF. CDR3 DNA sequence: TGTGCCACCAGTGAGTGGACTAGCGGGAGGGTTGGTGAGCAGTTCTTC.

The count of this clone is one. The rearrangement joins TRBV30 to TRBJ2-1; D gene unclear. Germline CDR1 is GTSNPN and CDR2 is SVGIG (reference sequence). Deletions cut 2 bases from V and 9 bases from J, with 8 bases between. This CDR3 is built from 11 residues. CDR3: CAWSSVFEQFF. CDR3 coding DNA: TGTGCCTGGAGTTCAGTTTTTGAGCAGTTCTTC.

The gene calls are TRBV5-1 and TRBJ2-5, with TRBD1 identical over 7 bases. V was clipped by 4 bases and J by 2 bases; unmatched bases: 2. CDR3 length equals 13 residues. Germline CDR1 reads SGHRS; CDR2 reads YFSETQ. CDR3 loop: CASSVGQQETQYF. Here the CDR3 DNA reads TGCGCCAGCAGCGTGGGACAGCAAGAGACCCAGTACTTC.